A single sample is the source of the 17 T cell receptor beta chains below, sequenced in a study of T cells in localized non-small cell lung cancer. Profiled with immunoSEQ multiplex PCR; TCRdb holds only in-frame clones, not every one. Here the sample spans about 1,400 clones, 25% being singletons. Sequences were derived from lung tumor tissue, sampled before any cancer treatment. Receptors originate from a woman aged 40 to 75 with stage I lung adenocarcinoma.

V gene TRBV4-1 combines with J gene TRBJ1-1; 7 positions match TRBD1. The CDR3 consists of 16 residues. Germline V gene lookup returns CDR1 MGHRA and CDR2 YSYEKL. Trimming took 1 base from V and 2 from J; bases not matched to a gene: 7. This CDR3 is CASSQGLTGLNTEAFF. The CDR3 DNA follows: TGCGCCAGCAGCCAAGGATTGACAGGGCTTAACACTGAAGCTTTCTTT.

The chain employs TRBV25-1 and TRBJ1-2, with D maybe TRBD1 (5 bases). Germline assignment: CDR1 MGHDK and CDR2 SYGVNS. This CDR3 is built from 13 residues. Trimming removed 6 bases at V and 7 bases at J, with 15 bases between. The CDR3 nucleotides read TGTGCCAGCAGCCCCGGGGGGGTCCGTGGCTACACCTTC. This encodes CASSPGGVRGYTF.

The CDR3: CAWSLTAGGEQFF. In DNA, the CDR3 is TGTGCCTGGAGTCTAACAGCGGGGGGAGAGCAGTTCTTC. The V gene is TRBV30, the J gene TRBJ2-1, with TRBD2 identical over 9 bases. Germline V gene lookup returns CDR1 GTSNPN and CDR2 SVGIG (reference sequence). The CDR3 contains 13 residues. After removal of 2 bases from V and 10 bases from J, the junction contained 6 bases not matched to a gene.

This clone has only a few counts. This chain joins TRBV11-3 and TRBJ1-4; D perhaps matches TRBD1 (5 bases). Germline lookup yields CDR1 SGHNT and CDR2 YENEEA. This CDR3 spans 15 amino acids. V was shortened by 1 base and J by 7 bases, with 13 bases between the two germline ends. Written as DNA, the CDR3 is TGTGCCAGCAGCTTAGTTTACAATGGGGGTGAAAAACTGTTTTTT. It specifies CASSLVYNGGEKLFF.

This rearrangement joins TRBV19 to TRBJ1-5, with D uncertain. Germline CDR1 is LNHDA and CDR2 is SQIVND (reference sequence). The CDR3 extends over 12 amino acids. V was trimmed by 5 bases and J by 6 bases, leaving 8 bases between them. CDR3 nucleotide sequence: TGTGCCAGTAGTGTTGGTCGTCAGCCCCAGCATTTT. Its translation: CASSVGRQPQHF.

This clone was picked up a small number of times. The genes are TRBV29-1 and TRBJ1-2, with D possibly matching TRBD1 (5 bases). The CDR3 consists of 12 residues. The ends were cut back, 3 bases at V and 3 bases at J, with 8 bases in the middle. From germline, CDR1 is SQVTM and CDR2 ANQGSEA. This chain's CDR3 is CSVDREDYGYTF. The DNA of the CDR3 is TGCAGCGTTGACAGGGAGGACTATGGCTACACCTTC.

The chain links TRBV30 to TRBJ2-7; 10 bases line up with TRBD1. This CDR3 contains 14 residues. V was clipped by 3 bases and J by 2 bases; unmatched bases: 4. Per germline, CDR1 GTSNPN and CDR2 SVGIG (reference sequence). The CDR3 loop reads CAWRRGTGAYEQYF. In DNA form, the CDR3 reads TGTGCCTGGAGGAGGGGGACAGGGGCCTACGAGCAGTACTTC.

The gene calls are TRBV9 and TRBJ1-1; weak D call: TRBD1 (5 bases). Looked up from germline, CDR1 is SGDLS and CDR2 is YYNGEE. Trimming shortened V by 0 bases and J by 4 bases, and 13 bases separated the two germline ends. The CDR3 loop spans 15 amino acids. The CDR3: CASSVGAGKSTEAFF. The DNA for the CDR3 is TGTGCCAGCAGCGTAGGAGCAGGGAAGAGCACTGAAGCTTTCTTT.

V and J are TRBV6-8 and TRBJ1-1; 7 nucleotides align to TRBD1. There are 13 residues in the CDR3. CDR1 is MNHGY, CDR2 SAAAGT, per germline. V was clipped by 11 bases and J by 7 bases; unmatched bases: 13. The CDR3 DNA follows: TGTGCCGCGACCCGGGGGACAGAAAATGAAGCTTTCTTT. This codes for CAATRGTENEAFF.

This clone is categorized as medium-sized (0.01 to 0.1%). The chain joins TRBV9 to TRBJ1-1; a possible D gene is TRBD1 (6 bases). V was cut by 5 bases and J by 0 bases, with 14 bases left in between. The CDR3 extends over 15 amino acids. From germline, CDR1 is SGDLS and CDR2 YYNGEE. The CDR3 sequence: CASRPRGGMNTEAFF. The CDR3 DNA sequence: TGTGCCAGCAGACCCAGGGGAGGGATGAACACTGAAGCTTTCTTT.

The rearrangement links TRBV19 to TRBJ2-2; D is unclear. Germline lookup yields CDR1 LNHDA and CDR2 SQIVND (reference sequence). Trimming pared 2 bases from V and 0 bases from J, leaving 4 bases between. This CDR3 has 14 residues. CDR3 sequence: CASSIYPNTGELFF. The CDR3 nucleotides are TGTGCCAGTAGTATATACCCGAACACCGGGGAGCTGTTTTTT.

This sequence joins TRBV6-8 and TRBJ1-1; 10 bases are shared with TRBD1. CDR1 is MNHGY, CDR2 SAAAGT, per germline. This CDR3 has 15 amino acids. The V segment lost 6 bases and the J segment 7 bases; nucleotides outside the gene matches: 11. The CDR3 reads CASRNGDRGTGEAFF. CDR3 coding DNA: TGTGCCAGCAGAAACGGGGACAGGGGTACAGGTGAAGCTTTCTTT.

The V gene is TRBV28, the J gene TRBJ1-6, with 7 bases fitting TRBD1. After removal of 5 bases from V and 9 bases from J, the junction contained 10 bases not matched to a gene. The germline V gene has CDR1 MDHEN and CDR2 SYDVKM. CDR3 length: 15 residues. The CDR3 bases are TGTGCCAGCAGTGCGACACAGGGGAGCGGTTCACCCCTCCACTTT. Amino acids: CASSATQGSGSPLHF.

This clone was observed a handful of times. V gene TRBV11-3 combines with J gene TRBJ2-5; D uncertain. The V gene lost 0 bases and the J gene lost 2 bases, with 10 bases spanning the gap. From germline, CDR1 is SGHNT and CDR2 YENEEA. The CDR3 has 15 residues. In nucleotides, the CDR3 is TGTGCCAGCAGCTTAGAGGCAAGACCTCAAGAGACCCAGTACTTC. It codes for CASSLEARPQETQYF.

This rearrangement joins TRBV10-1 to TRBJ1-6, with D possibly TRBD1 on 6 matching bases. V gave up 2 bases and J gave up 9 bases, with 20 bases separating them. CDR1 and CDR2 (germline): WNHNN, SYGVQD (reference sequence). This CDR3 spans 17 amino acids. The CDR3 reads CASSERRGHKVGSPLHF. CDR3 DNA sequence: TGCGCCAGCAGTGAGAGGCGGGGACACAAAGTGGGTTCACCCCTCCACTTT.

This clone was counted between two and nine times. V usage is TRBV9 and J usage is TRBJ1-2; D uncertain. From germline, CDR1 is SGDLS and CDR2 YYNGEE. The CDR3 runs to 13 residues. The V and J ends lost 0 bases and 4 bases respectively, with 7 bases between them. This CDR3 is CASSVEAGYGYTF. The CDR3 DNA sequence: TGTGCCAGCAGCGTAGAAGCGGGCTATGGCTACACCTTC.

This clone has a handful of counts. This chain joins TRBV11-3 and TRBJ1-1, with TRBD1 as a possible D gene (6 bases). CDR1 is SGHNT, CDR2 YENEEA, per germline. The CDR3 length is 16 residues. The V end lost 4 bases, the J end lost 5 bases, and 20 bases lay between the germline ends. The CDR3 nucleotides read TGTGCCAGCAGCTGGGCCCCGGGGGCTAGGGGGACTGAAGCTTTCTTT. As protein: CASSWAPGARGTEAFF.